One sample yielded the 12 T cell receptor beta chains listed below, sequenced in a study of blood T cell repertoires in COVID-19. Data came from immunoSEQ multiplex PCR; TCRdb stores just in-frame clones and leaves some out. The profile covers about 190,000 clones, with 80% to 85% appearing a single time and approximately 6.1% taken by the ten largest. Material: peripheral blood. The receptors here all came from a woman between 40 and 55 years old with acute or convalescent COVID-19.

The J gene is TRBJ1-1, the V gene TRBV5-1, with D hard to call. Germline loops: CDR1 SGHRS, CDR2 YFSETQ. The CDR3 covers 14 residues. Trimming removed 4 bases from V and 4 bases from J, with 14 bases in between. The CDR3 nucleotides are TGCGCCAGCAGCCCAGGAAGGTTGGGCACTGAAGCTTTCTTT. Its translation: CASSPGRLGTEAFF.

The chain combines TRBV9 with TRBJ2-2, with 13 positions matching TRBD2. Germline CDR1 and CDR2: SGDLS and YYNGEE. V lost 3 bases, J lost 12 bases, and 5 bases stayed unmatched. The CDR3 extends over 14 amino acids. CDR3 nucleotides: TGTGCCAGCAGCGCCACTAGCGGGGGGGTTCAGCTGTTTTTT. Protein: CASSATSGGVQLFF.

The chain combines TRBV19 with TRBJ2-1, with D uncertain. CDR3 length equals 14 residues. In germline, CDR1 is LNHDA, CDR2 SQIVND (reference sequence). V was cut by 3 bases and J by 1 base, with 7 bases left in between. In DNA form, the CDR3 reads TGTGCCAGTAGTATGACGGAGTCCTACAATGAGCAGTTCTTC. This translates into CASSMTESYNEQFF. The whole variable domain, remainder taken from reference TRBV19 and TRBJ2-1, is DGGITQSPKYLFRKEGQNVTLSCEQNLNHDAMYWYRQDPGQGLRLIYYSQIVNDFQKGDIAEGYSVSREKKESFPLTVTSAQKNPTAFYLCASSMTESYNEQFFGPGTRLTVL.

The rearrangement links TRBV7-9 to TRBJ1-2, with D possibly TRBD1 on 5 matching bases. The CDR3 length is 13 residues. The V and J ends lost 5 bases and 7 bases respectively, with 14 bases between them. Germline CDR1 is SEHNR and CDR2 is FQNEAQ (reference sequence). This CDR3 reads CASSLGTGFGYTF. The CDR3 nucleotides read TGTGCCAGCAGCCTAGGGACTGGCTTTGGCTACACCTTC.

This clone was counted once. The chain recombines TRBV11-2 with TRBJ2-7, with 10 bases matching TRBD1. The CDR3 is made up of 14 amino acids. Germline CDR1 reads SGHAT; CDR2 reads FQNNGV. The V gene end was trimmed by 4 bases and the J gene end by 5 bases; junction bases not matched to a gene: 5. The CDR3 spells CASSSGTGVHEQYF. The DNA for the CDR3 is TGTGCCAGCAGCTCTGGGACAGGGGTCCACGAGCAGTACTTC.

The chain links TRBV27 to TRBJ2-6; D might be TRBD2 (6 bases). The V and J ends lost 5 bases and 4 bases respectively, with 21 bases between them. Germline assignment: CDR1 MNHEY and CDR2 SMNVEV (reference sequence). The length of the CDR3 is 18 residues. The CDR3 reads CASSLGTGLFFGANVLTF. CDR3 bases: TGTGCCAGCAGTCTCGGGACGGGACTTTTCTTCGGGGCCAACGTCCTGACTTTC.

This chain uses TRBV30 with TRBJ2-5; a weak D match, TRBD2 (5 bases). The CDR3 is 15 amino acids. V lost 1 base and J lost 4, with 16 bases in between. Germline V gives CDR1 GTSNPN, CDR2 SVGIG (reference sequence). The CDR3 region is CAWSGQWTLGETQYF. The CDR3 nucleotides are TGTGCCTGGAGTGGGCAATGGACTTTAGGAGAGACCCAGTACTTC.

This chain joins TRBV7-2 and TRBJ2-7; 7 bases align to TRBD2. CDR3 size: 16 residues. CDR1 is SGHTA and CDR2 is FQGNSA in the germline V gene. V lost 2 bases, J lost 1 base, and 8 bases stayed unmatched. The CDR3 sequence: CASSLTSGVVSYEQYF. As DNA, the CDR3 is TGTGCCAGCAGCTTAACGAGCGGGGTGGTATCCTACGAGCAGTACTTC.

V usage is TRBV3-1 (or the pseudogene TRBV3-2) and J usage is TRBJ1-6; D possibly corresponds to TRBD1 (6 bases). The CDR3 length is 14 residues. With 4 bases removed from V and 10 bases from J, the gap between germline ends came to 14 bases. CDR1 and CDR2 (germline): LGHDT, YNNKEL (reference sequence). The CDR3 is CASSLSGGGSPLHF. Written as DNA, the CDR3 is TGTGCCAGCAGCCTCTCGGGGGGGGGCTCACCCCTCCACTTT.

This clone was counted only a few times. The genes are TRBV5-6 and TRBJ1-3; no definite D call. CDR3 size: 14 residues. V lost 4 bases and J lost 0, with 8 bases in between. The germline V gene has CDR1 SGHDT and CDR2 YYEEEE. Written as DNA, the CDR3 is TGTGCCAGCAGCCGTGATAGCTCTGGAAACACCATATATTTT. As protein: CASSRDSSGNTIYF.

This chain connects TRBV11-3 to TRBJ2-1, with no clear D. Germline-derived CDR1 and CDR2 are SGHNT and YENEEA. V gave up 1 base and J gave up 2 bases, with 9 bases separating them. This CDR3 comprises 15 residues. The DNA of the CDR3 is TGTGCCAGCAGCTTAGGCTGGCAGACCTACAATGAGCAGTTCTTC. Translating it yields CASSLGWQTYNEQFF.

The rearrangement joins TRBV7-8 to TRBJ2-6; 7 nucleotides agree with TRBD2. Germline CDR1 and CDR2: SGHVS and FQNEAQ. The CDR3 totals 17 residues. With 5 bases clipped from V and 2 bases from J, the junction kept 9 bases outside the gene matches. Written as DNA, the CDR3 is TGTGCCAGCAGCCCCGGGAGGAGGGATACTGGGGCCAACGTCCTGACTTTC. Translating gives CASSPGRRDTGANVLTF. The full variable domain, its missing parts supplied by reference TRBV7-8 and TRBJ2-6, is GAGVSQSPRYKVAKRGQDVALRCDPISGHVSLFWYQQALGQGPEFLTYFQNEAQLDKSGLPSDRFFAERPEGSVSTLKIQRTQQEDSAVYLCASSPGRRDTGANVLTFGAGSRLTVL.